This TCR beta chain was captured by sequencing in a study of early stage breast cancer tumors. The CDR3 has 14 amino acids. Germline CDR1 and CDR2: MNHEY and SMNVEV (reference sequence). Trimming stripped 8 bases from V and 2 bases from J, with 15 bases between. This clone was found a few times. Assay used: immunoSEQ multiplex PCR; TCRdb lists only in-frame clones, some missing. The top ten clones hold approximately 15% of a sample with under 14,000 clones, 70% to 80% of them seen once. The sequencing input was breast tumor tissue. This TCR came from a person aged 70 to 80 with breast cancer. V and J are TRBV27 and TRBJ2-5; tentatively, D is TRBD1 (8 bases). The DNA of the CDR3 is TGTGCCAGCTCCGACAGGGGAGGGCAAGAGACCCAGTACTTC. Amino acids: CASSDRGGQETQYF.